This T cell receptor beta chain was captured in a study of human CD4 T cells and Enterobacteriaceae (dated by TCRdb to about 2020). Broad study findings and their caveats: Ex vivo, broadly cross-reactive clonotypes appeared more expanded than specific ones, with about 55% of the 19 and about 60% of the roughly 34 in the top 5%. Reactivity of ex vivo clonotypes was inferred only by matching nucleotide sequences to CFSE-low cultures from the same donors.

Deep-level sequencing was performed on ex vivo total memory CD4+ samples, with a detection sensitivity of one cell in 200,000. The QIAamp DNA Micro Kit was used to extract genomic DNA from cell pellets, and spectrophotometry was used to check the quantity and purity of the genomic DNA. The immunoSEQ multiplex PCR assay was used to amplify the TCR Vbeta CDR3 regions. Amplicons were sequenced on the Illumina HiSeq platform. Retrieved sequences were 87 nucleotides long and contained the CDR3 region. For the original study's pipeline: Each unique productive TCR Vbeta nucleotide sequence counted as a clonotype and was quantified by productive template frequency from ImmunoSEQ Analyzer V3.0. Expanded clonotypes were defined using a threshold set at the top 5th percentile of each repertoire ranked by frequency. The R package fossil was used to compute repertoire overlap as Chao-Jaccard, and the R package MASS was used to visualize the overlap by nonmetric multidimensional scaling. In its TCRdb copy, this immuneACCESS table keeps in-frame sequences only and misses some clones. Where compared with another copy, unresolved V genes explain less than half of these, and the others have no known cause. The V and J calls and clone size are taken from that table; D and trimming were inferred from the DNA. This sample lists 25,000 to 35,000 clones; about 80% were detected once. The ten largest clonotypes hold roughly 1.8% of the sample.

For this chain, trimming is 6 bases at the V end and 4 bases at the J end, and the number of junction bases without a gene match is 5. Taken from the germline V gene, the CDR1 and CDR2 loops are SQVTM and ANQGSEA. The CDR3 sequence holds 14 residues, the cysteine and phenylalanine included. Left in the record is the CDR3 DNA by itself, 42 bases read in frame from the first base. Memory CD4+ T cells were FACS-sorted on a FACSAria III to over 95% purity as all CD4+ cells other than CD45RA+CCR7+CD95- naive cells. Blood from healthy donors came from blood donation centers in Switzerland. Total CD4+ T cells and monocytes were enriched by positive selection with CD4 and CD14 magnetic microbeads. CD8+, CD14+, CD16+, CD56+, CD19+ and CD25-bright cells were excluded prior to sorting. To assess in vivo expansion of bacteria-reactive clonotypes, total memory CD4+ T cells from a couple of blood donors were sequenced directly ex vivo. Peripheral blood mononuclear cells were isolated from donor blood using Ficoll-Paque Plus.

Comment on this clone: The specificity of this receptor is unknown. Base qualities are not at hand, and no much larger clone is one base apart.

The chain is made from TRBV29-1 and TRBJ2-1, with 11 bases in between that match TRBD1. The sequence derives from a human donor in good health. Specimen: memory CD4+ T cells from blood. According to the study, the label for this sample's cell subset or site signals: total memory CD4 T cells sorted directly ex vivo, unstimulated. The encoded CDR3 is CSVDRDRGYNEQFF. DNA sequence: TGCAGCGTGGACCGGGACAGGGGGTACAATGAGCAGTTCTTC.